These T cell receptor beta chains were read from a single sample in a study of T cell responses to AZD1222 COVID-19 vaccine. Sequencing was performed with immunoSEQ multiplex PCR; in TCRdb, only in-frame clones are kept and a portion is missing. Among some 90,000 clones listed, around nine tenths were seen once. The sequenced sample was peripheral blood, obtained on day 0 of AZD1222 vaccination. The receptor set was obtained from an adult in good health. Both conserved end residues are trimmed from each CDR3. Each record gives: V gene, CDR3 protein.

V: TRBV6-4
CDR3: ASSLLMNTEAF

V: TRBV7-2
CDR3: ASSLVAGGDYNEQF

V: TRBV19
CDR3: ASSTDPNYGYT

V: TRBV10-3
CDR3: AIRPGWAGYNEQF

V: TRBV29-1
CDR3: SSLTSGYEQY

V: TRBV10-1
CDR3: ASSVNRGITEAF

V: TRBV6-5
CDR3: ASSYEGDTEAF

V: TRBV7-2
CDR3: ASSLLGPPANYGYT

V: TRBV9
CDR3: ASSVADKNTEAF

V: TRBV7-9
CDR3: ASSLDRGHSNQPQH

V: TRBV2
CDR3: ASREGHLGDNQPQH

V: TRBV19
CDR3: ASSLLQGLVYNEQF

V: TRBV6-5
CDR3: ATTERNTIY

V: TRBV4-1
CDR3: ASSSTGERSLETQY